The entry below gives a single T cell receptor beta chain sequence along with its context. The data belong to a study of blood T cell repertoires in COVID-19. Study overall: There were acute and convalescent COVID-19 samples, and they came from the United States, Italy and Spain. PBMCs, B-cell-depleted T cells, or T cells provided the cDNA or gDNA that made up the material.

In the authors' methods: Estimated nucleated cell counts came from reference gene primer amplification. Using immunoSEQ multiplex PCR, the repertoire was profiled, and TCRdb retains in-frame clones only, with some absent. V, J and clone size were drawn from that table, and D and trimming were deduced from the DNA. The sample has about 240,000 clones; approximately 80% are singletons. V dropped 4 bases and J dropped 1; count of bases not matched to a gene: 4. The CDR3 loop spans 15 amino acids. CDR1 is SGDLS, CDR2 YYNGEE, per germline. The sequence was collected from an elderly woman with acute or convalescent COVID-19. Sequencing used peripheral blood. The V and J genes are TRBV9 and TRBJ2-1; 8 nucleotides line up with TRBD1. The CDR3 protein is CASSKQGGSYNEQFF. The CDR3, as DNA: TGTGCCAGCAGCAAACAGGGGGGATCCTACAATGAGCAGTTCTTC. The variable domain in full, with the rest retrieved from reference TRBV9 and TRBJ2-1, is DSGVTQTPKHLITATGQRVTLRCSPRSGDLSVYWYQQSLDQGLQFLIQYYNGEERAKGNILERFSAQQFPDLHSELNLSSLELGDSALYFCASSKQGGSYNEQFFGPGTRLTVL.